The 20 T cell receptor beta chains reported below all come from one sample, sequenced in a study of blood T cell repertoires in COVID-19. Only in-frame clones appear in the TCRdb table, and some are missing; sequencing was by immunoSEQ multiplex PCR. The sample shows 180,000 or so clones, approximately 80% of them seen only once. Sequences were obtained from PBMCs or T cells enriched from blood (not recorded which). The source of these receptors is a woman in her sixties or seventies who had recovered from COVID-19.

This clone has just a few counts. The chain carries TRBV5-1 and TRBJ1-2, with D perhaps TRBD1 (5 bases). This CDR3 region has 12 residues. The germline V gene encodes CDR1 SGHRS and CDR2 YFSETQ. V was clipped by 1 base and J by 6 bases, with 7 bases between them. CDR3 nucleotides: TGCGCCAGCAGCTTGTTAGGGGATGGCTACACCTTC. Translating it yields CASSLLGDGYTF.

The V and J genes are TRBV24-1 and TRBJ1-1; D ambiguous. The germline V gene encodes CDR1 KGHDR and CDR2 SFDVKD. Trimming took off 2 bases at V and 5 bases at J, with 5 bases between the two ends. The CDR3 runs 12 residues. Here the CDR3 DNA reads TGTGCCACCAGTGATTCCGGGACTGAAGCTTTCTTT. As protein: CATSDSGTEAFF.

The CDR3 spells CASSPPGDRANTEAFF. DNA for the CDR3: TGTGCCAGCAGCCCCCCAGGCGACAGGGCAAACACTGAAGCTTTCTTT. The gene calls are TRBV5-4 and TRBJ1-1; TRBD1 agrees at 7 bases. Trimming took 4 bases from V and 2 from J; bases not matched to a gene: 11. The CDR3 totals 16 residues. Germline V gives CDR1 SGHNT, CDR2 YYREEE (reference sequence).

The V call is TRBV29-1, the J call TRBJ1-1, with D possibly TRBD1 on 6 matching bases. Deletions cut 3 bases from V and 9 bases from J, with 23 bases between. The CDR3 spans 15 residues. Looked up from germline, CDR1 is SQVTM and CDR2 is ANQGSEA. The CDR3 sequence is CSVDGSGALGGKAFF. The CDR3 coding sequence is TGCAGCGTTGATGGGTCAGGGGCCCTTGGAGGAAAAGCTTTCTTT.

This chain connects TRBV9 to TRBJ2-1; 10 bases agree with TRBD2. Germline-derived CDR1 and CDR2 are SGDLS and YYNGEE. The CDR3 sequence is 15 residues long. The ends lost 0 bases at V and 14 bases at J; junction bases unmatched: 11. DNA for the CDR3: TGTGCCAGCAGCGTAGGAGGGCTAGCGGGGGAAAAGGAGTTCTTC. This codes for CASSVGGLAGEKEFF.

The chain employs TRBV3-1 (or the pseudogene TRBV3-2) and TRBJ2-7, with a tentative D call TRBD2 (6 bases). The CDR3 contains 14 residues. Per germline, CDR1 LGHDT and CDR2 YNNKEL (reference sequence). V dropped 4 bases and J dropped 3 bases, with 13 bases sitting between them. The CDR3 region is CASSPLGGVYEQYF. CDR3 DNA sequence: TGTGCCAGCAGCCCGCTAGGAGGGGTCTACGAGCAGTACTTC.

The V gene is TRBV5-1, the J gene TRBJ2-1; TRBD2 agrees at 10 bases. This CDR3 has 15 residues. CDR1 and CDR2 from the germline V gene are SGHRS and YFSETQ. The junction had 4 bases not matched to a gene; V was cut back by 1 base and J by 6 bases. DNA for the CDR3: TGCGCCAGCAGCTTGCTAGCGGGAGCACCCAATGAGCAGTTCTTC. Translated: CASSLLAGAPNEQFF.

The gene calls are TRBV11-2 and TRBJ2-3, with 9 bases aligning to TRBD2. The V and J ends lost 4 bases and 5 bases, in that order; junction bases with no gene match: 10. The CDR3 loop spans 16 amino acids. Germline-derived CDR1 and CDR2 are SGHAT and FQNNGV. Here the CDR3 reads CASSSEAGGLKDTQYF. The DNA for the CDR3 is TGTGCCAGCAGCTCTGAAGCGGGGGGCCTTAAAGATACGCAGTATTTT.

This clone is a singleton in its sample. The V call is TRBV14, the J call TRBJ2-7, with TRBD1 as a possible D gene (6 bases). V lost 0 bases and J lost 7, with 10 bases in between. The CDR3 runs 13 residues. CDR1 is SGHDN and CDR2 is FVKESK in the germline V gene. The DNA of the CDR3 is TGTGCCAGCAGCCAAGACCTCCAGGGGGAGCAGTACTTC. Its translation: CASSQDLQGEQYF.

Turning to this clone: This specimen includes other DNA sequences encoding the same CDR3. This chain connects TRBV9 to TRBJ1-1, with a possible D match to TRBD1 (5 bases). The CDR3 loop spans 15 amino acids. Germline CDR1 reads SGDLS; CDR2 reads YYNGEE. V was pared by 0 bases and J by 1 base, with 10 bases between. The CDR3 here is CASSVGAGRNTEAFF. CDR3 coding DNA: TGTGCCAGCAGCGTAGGCGCAGGGCGGAACACTGAAGCTTTCTTT. Supplemented by reference TRBV9 and TRBJ1-1, the full variable domain reads DSGVTQTPKHLITATGQRVTLRCSPRSGDLSVYWYQQSLDQGLQFLIQYYNGEERAKGNILERFSAQQFPDLHSELNLSSLELGDSALYFCASSVGAGRNTEAFFGQGTRLTVV.

The chain uses TRBV6-5 and TRBJ2-7; TRBD2 matches at 8 bases. The V gene end was trimmed by 6 bases and the J gene end by 11 bases; junction bases not matched to a gene: 12. The CDR3 runs 13 residues. The germline CDR1 and CDR2 sequences are MNHEY and SVGAGI. The CDR3 reads CASSPSSRREEYF. CDR3 nucleotides: TGTGCCAGCAGCCCCTCTTCTAGGCGGGAGGAGTACTTC.

V is TRBV29-1 and J is TRBJ2-1; a weak D match, TRBD2 (5 bases). The V gene's germline CDR1 is SQVTM and CDR2 ANQGSEA. With 5 bases removed from V and 15 bases from J, the gap between germline ends came to 17 bases. This CDR3 has 11 amino acids. The CDR3 reads CSVSIWASWFF. Written as DNA, the CDR3 is TGCAGCGTTAGTATCTGGGCTAGCTGGTTCTTC.

The V gene is TRBV18, the J gene TRBJ1-5; D is possibly TRBD1 (5 bases). The CDR3 is 16 amino acids. V lost 3 bases, J lost 4 bases, and 16 bases lay in between. Germline V gene data show CDR1 as KGHSH and CDR2 as LQKENI. The CDR3 sequence is CASSPTTGGVNQPQHF. The CDR3 DNA reads TGTGCCAGCTCACCCACCACGGGGGGGGTGAATCAGCCCCAGCATTTT.

The CDR3 region is CASSLQGRYGYTF. The CDR3 DNA follows: TGTGCCAGCAGCTTACAGGGGCGCTATGGCTACACCTTC. The genes are TRBV7-2 and TRBJ1-2; D possibly corresponds to TRBD1 (6 bases). Trimming cost V 2 bases and J 4 bases, with 8 bases left between them. Per germline, CDR1 SGHTA and CDR2 FQGNSA. The CDR3 has 13 amino acids.

This chain links TRBV28 with TRBJ1-6; weak D call: TRBD1 (5 bases). The V end lost 5 bases, the J end lost 0 bases, and 23 bases lay between the germline ends. In germline, CDR1 is MDHEN, CDR2 SYDVKM. The CDR3 consists of 20 residues. The chain's CDR3 is CASSPTRVDSPFSYNSPLHF. CDR3 bases: TGTGCCAGCAGTCCTACCCGGGTCGACAGTCCCTTCTCCTATAATTCACCCCTCCACTTT.

CDR3 in amino acids: CASSRGPGGGTEAFF. The CDR3 nucleotides are TGTGCCAGCAGCCGTGGGCCAGGGGGTGGAACTGAAGCTTTCTTT. This chain uses TRBV3-1 (or the pseudogene TRBV3-2) with TRBJ1-1; 7 nucleotides align to TRBD1. Per germline, CDR1 LGHDT and CDR2 YNNKEL (reference sequence). J gave up 5 bases and V 4 bases, and 10 bases lay outside the gene matches. The CDR3 totals 15 residues.

This clone was found once. The J gene is TRBJ2-7, the V gene TRBV3-1 (or the pseudogene TRBV3-2); TRBD2 aligns across 8 bases. Germline lookup yields CDR1 LGHDT and CDR2 YNNKEL (reference sequence). The length of the CDR3 is 15 residues. V trimming: 3 bases; J trimming: 4 bases; junction bases outside the gene matches: 8. CDR3 residues: CASSHRAGAIYEQYF. CDR3 nucleotides: TGTGCCAGCAGCCACCGAGCGGGAGCCATATACGAGCAGTACTTC.

In the case of this clone: Other DNA variants within this sample encode the same CDR3. This chain joins TRBV7-8 and TRBJ2-1; D perhaps matches TRBD2 (7 bases). This CDR3 has 14 amino acids. The ends were cut back, 4 bases at V and 6 bases at J, with 13 bases in the middle. The germline V gene encodes CDR1 SGHVS and CDR2 FQNEAQ. The DNA for the CDR3 is TGTGCCAGCAGCTCCGGGGGGCCGCTCAATGAGCAGTTCTTC. This codes for CASSSGGPLNEQFF.

V is TRBV5-4 and J is TRBJ1-1; D is uncertain. The CDR3 contains 16 residues. V lost 3 bases, J lost 1 base, and 16 bases lay in between. Germline V CDR1 and CDR2: SGHNT, YYREEE (reference sequence). For the CDR3, the DNA is TGTGCCAGCAGCTCGGGAGCCCGGAAGGGGAACACTGAAGCTTTCTTT. Its protein product is CASSSGARKGNTEAFF.

The chain joins TRBV12-2 to TRBJ2-3; the DNA was not used to check the table's D call, TRBD2. TRBV12-2 is a pseudogene. The CDR3 contains 18 residues. The CDR3 loop reads CASRPGGVLQLSTDTQYF. The CDR3 nucleotides are TGTGCAAGTCGCCCGGGAGGCGTGCTTCAGCTCAGCACAGATACGCAGTATTTT.